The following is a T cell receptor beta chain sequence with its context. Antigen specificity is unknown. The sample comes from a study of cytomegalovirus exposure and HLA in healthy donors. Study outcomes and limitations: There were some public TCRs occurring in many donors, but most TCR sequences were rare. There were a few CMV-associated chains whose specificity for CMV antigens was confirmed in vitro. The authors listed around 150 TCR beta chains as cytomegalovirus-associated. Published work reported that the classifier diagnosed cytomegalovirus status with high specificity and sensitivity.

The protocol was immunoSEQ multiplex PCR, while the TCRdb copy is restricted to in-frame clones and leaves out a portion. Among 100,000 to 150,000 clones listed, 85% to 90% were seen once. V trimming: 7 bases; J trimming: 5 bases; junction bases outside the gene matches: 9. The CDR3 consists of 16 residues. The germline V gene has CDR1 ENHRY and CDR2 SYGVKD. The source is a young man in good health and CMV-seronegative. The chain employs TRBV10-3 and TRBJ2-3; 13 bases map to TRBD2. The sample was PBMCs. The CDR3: CAITPWTSGRKDTQYF. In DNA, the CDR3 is TGTGCCATCACCCCTTGGACTAGCGGGAGAAAAGATACGCAGTATTTT.